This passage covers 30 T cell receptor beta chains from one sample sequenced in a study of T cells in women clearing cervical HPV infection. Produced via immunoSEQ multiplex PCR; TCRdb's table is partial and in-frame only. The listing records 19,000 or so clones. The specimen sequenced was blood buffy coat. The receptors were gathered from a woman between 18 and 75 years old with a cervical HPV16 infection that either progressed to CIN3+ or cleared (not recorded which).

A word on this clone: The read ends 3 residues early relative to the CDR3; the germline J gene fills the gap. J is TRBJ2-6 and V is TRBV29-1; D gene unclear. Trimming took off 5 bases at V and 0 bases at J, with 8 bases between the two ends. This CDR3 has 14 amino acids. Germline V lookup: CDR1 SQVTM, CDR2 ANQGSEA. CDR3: CSVQQSSGANVLTF. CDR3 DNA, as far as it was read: TGCAGCGTTCAACAGAGCTCTGGGGCCAACGTC.

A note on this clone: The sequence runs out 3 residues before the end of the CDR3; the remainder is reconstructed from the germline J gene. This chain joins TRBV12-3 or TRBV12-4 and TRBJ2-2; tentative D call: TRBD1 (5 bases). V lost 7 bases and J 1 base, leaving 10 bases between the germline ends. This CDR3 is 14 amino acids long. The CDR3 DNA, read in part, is TGTGCCAGCACCTCCGGACAGAACACCGGGGAG. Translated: CASTSGQNTGE. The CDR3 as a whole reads CASTSGQNTGELFF.

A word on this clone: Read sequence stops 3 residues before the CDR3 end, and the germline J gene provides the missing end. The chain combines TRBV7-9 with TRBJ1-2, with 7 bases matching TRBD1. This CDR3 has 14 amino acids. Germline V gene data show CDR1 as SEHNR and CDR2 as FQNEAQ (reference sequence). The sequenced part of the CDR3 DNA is TGTGCCAGCAGCCACCGGGACAGAAACTACGAC. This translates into CASSHRDRNYD. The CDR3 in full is CASSHRDRNYDYTF.

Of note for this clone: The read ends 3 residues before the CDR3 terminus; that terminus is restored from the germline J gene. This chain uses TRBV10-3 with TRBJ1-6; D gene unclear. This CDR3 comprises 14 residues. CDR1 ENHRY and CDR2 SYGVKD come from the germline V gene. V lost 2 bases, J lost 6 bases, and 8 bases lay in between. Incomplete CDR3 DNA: TGTGCCATCAGTGAGGGCCGGGGTAATTCACCC. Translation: CAISEGRGNSP. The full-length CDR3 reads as CAISEGRGNSPLHF.

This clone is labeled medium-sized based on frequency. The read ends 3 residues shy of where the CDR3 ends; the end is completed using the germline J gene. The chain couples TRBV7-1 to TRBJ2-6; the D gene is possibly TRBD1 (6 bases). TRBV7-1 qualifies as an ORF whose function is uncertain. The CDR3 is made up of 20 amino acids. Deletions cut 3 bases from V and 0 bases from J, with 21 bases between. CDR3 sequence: CASSSRGTRKSSSGANVLTF. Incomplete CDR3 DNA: TGTGCCAGCAGCTCTAGAGGGACAAGAAAAAGCTCCTCTGGGGCCAACGTC.

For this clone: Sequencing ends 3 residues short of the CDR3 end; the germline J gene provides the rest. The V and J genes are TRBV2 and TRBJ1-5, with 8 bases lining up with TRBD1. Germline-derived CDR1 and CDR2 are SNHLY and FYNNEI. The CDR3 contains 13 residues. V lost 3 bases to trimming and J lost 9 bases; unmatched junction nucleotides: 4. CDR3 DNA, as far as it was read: TGTGCCAGCAGTGAGGACAGGGTCGGGCCC. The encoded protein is CASSEDRVGP. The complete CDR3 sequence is CASSEDRVGPQHF.

Incomplete CDR3 DNA: TGCAGTGCTAGAGCAAGGGAGACC. Its translation: CSARARET. The full CDR3 reads CSARARETQYF. The chain is built from TRBV20-1 and TRBJ2-5; no reliable D call. The read ends 3 residues early relative to the CDR3; the germline J gene fills the gap. Trimming cost V 1 base and J 5 bases, with 5 bases left between them. CDR1 and CDR2 from the germline V gene are DFQATT and SNEGSKA (reference sequence). The CDR3 extends over 11 amino acids.

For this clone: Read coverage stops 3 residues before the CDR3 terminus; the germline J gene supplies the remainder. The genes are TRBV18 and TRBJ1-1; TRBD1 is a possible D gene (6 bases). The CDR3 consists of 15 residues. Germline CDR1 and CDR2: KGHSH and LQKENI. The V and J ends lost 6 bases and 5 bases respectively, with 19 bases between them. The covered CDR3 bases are TGTGCCAGCTCGCGAACAGGGTTCGGTGGTACTGAA. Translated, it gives CASSRTGFGGTE. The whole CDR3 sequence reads CASSRTGFGGTEAFF.

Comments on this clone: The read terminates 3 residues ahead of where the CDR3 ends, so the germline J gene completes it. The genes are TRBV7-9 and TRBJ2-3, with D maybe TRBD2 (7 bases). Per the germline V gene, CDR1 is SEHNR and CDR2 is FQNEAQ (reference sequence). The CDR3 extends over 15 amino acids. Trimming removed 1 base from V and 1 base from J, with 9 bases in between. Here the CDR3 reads CASSLVGGGTDTQYF. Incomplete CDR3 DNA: TGTGCCAGCAGCTTAGTAGGGGGGGGCACAGATACG.

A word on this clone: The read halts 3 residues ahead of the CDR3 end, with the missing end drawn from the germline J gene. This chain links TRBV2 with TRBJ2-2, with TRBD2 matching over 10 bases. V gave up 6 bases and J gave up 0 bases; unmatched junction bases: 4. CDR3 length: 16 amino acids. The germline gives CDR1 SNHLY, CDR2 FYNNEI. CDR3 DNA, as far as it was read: TGTGCCAGCAGCGCGCTAGCGGGAGCGAACACCGGGGAG. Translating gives CASSALAGANTGE. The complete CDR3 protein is CASSALAGANTGELFF.

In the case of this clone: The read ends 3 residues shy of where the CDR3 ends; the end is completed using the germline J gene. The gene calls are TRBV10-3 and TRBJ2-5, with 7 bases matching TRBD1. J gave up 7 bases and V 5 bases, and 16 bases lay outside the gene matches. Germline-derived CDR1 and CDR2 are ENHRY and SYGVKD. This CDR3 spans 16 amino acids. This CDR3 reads CAISTKTGKRNGTQYF. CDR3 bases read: TGTGCCATCAGTACTAAGACAGGGAAAAGGAATGGGACC.

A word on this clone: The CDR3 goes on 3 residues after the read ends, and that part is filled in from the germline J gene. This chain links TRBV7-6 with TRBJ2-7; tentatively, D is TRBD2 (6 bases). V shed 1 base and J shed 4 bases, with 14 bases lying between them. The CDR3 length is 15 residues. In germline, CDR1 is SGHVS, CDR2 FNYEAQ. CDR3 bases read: TGTGCCAGCAGCTTAGTAGCGGACGGGGCGTACGAG. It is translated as CASSLVADGAYE. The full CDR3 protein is CASSLVADGAYEQYF.

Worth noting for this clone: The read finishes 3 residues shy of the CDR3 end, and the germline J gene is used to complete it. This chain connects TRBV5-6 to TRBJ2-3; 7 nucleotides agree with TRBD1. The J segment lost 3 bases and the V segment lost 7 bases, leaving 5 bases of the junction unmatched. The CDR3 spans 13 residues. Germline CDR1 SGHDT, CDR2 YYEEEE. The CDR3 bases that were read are TGTGCCAGCCACGGCAGGGGGACAGATACG. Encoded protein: CASHGRGTDT. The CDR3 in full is CASHGRGTDTQYF.

The CDR3 protein is CAISLRQGYDEQYF. The sequenced CDR3 bases are TGTGCCATCAGCCTACGACAGGGGTACGACGAG. The chain recombines TRBV10-3 with TRBJ2-7, with 8 bases aligning to TRBD1. The sequenced fragment ends 3 residues before the CDR3 boundary, so the rest is inferred from the germline J gene. V was pared by 6 bases and J by 5 bases, with 9 bases of the junction left unmatched. The CDR3 is 14 amino acids. Germline V gene sequence: CDR1 ENHRY, CDR2 SYGVKD.

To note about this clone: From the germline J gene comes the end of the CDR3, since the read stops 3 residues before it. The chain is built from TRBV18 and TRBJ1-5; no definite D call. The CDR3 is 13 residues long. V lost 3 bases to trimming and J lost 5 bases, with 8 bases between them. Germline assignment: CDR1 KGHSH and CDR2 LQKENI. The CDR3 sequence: CASSPAVDQPQHF. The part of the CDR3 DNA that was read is TGTGCCAGCTCACCGGCCGTTGATCAGCCC. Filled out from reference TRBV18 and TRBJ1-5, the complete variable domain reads NAGVMQNPRHLVRRRGQEARLRCSPMKGHSHVYWYRQLPEEGLKFMVYLQKENIIDESGMPKERFSAEFPKEGPSILRIQQVVRGDSAAYFCASSPAVDQPQHFGDGTRLSIL.

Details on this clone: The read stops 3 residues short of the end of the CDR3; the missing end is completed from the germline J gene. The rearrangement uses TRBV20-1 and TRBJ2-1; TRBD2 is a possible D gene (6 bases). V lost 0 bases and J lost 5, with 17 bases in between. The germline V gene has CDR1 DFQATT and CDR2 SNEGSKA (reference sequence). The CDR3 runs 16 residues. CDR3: CSARDPGRGLHNEQFF. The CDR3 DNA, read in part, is TGCAGTGCTAGAGATCCGGGGCGGGGCCTACACAATGAG.

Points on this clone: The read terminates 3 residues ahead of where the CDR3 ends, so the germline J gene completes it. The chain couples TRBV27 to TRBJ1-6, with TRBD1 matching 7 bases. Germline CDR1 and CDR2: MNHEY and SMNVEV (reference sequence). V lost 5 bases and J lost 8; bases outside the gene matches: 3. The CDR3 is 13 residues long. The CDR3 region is CASSQDRDSPLHF. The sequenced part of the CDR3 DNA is TGTGCCAGCAGTCAAGACAGGGATTCACCC.

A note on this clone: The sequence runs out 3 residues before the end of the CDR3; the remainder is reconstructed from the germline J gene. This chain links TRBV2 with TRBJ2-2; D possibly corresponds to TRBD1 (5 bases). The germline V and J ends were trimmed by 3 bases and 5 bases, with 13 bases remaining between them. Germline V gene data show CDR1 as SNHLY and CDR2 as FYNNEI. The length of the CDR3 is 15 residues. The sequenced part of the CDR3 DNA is TGTGCCAGCAGTGATCTGATAGGGGTGACCGGGGAG. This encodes CASSDLIGVTGE. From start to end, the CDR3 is CASSDLIGVTGELFF.

CDR3 bases read: TGTGCCAGCAGTTTCTTCGATGCAGGGTCGGGTGAG. Its translation is CASSFFDAGSGE. The complete CDR3 reads CASSFFDAGSGEQFF. This chain joins TRBV28 and TRBJ2-1; a possible D gene is TRBD1 (5 bases). The read ends 3 residues before the CDR3 terminus; that terminus is restored from the germline J gene. Germline-derived CDR1 and CDR2 are MDHEN and SYDVKM. Trimming shortened V by 3 bases and J by 9 bases, and 18 bases separated the two germline ends. The CDR3 covers 15 residues. Combining the CDR3 with reference TRBV28 and TRBJ2-1 gives the whole variable domain DVKVTQSSRYLVKRTGEKVFLECVQDMDHENMFWYRQDPGLGLRLIYFSYDVKMKEKGDIPEGYSVSREKKERFSLILESASTNQTSMYLCASSFFDAGSGEQFFGPGTRLTVL.

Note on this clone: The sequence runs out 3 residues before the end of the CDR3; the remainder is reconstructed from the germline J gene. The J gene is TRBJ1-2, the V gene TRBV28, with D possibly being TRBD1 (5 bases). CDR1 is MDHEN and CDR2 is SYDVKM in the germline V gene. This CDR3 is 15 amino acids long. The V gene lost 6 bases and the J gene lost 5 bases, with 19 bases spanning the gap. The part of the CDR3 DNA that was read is TGTGCCAGCAGCCGAACAGGAGCTCAAGGATATGGC. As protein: CASSRTGAQGYG. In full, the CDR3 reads CASSRTGAQGYGYTF.

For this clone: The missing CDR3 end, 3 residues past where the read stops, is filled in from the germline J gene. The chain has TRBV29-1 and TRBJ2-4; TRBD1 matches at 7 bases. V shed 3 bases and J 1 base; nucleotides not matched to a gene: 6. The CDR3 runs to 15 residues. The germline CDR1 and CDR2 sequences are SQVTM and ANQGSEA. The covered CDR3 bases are TGCAGCGTTGAGCCGACAGGGTTGGCCAAAAACATT. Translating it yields CSVEPTGLAKNI. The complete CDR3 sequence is CSVEPTGLAKNIQYF. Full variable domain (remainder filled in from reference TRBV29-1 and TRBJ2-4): SAVISQKPSRDICQRGTSLTIQCQVDSQVTMMFWYRQQPGQSLTLIATANQGSEATYESGFVIDKFPISRPNLTFSTLTVSNMSPEDSSIYLCSVEPTGLAKNIQYFGAGTRLSVL.

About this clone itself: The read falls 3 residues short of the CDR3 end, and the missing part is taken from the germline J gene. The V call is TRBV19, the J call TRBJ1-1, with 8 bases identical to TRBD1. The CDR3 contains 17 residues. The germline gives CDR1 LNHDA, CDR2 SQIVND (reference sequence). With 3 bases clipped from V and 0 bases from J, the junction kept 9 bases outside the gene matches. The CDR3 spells CASSIGQGGGLNTEAFF. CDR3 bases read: TGTGCCAGTAGTATCGGACAGGGAGGGGGCCTGAACACTGAA.

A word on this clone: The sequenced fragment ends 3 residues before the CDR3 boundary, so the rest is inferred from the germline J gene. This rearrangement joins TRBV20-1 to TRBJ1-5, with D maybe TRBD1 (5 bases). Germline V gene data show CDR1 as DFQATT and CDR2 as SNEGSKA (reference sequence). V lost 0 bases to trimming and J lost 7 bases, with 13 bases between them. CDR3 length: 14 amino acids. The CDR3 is CSAREPGEWQPQHF. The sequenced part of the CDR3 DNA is TGCAGTGCTAGAGAACCGGGGGAGTGGCAGCCC.

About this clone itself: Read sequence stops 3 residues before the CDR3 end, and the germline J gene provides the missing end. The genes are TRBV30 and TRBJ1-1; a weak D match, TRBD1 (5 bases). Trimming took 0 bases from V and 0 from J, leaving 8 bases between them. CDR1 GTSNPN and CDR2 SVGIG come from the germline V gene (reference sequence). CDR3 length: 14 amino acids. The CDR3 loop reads CAWSVQGLNTEAFF. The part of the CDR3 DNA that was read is TGTGCCTGGAGTGTTCAGGGATTGAACACTGAA.

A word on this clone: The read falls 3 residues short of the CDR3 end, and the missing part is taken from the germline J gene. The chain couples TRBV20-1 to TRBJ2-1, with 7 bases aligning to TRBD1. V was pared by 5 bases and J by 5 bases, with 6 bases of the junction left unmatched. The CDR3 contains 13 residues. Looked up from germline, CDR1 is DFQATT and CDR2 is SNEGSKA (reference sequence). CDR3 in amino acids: CSACRTGDNEQFF. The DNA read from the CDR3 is TGCAGTGCTTGCCGGACAGGAGACAATGAG.

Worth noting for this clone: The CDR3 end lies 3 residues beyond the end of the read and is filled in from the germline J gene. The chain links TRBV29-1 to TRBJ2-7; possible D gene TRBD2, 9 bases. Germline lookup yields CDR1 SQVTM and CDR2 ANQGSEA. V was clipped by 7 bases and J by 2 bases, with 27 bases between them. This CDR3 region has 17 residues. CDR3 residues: CSAAGGTGNTYTYEQYF. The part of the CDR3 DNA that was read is TGCAGCGCCGCGGGGGGGACAGGCAACACCTATACCTACGAG.

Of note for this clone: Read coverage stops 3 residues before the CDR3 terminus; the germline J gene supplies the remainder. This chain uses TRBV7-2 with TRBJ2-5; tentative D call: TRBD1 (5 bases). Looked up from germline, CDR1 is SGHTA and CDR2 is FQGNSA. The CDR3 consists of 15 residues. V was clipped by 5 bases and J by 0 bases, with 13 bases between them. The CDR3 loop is CASSQVSGYQETQYF. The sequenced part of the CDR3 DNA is TGTGCCAGCAGCCAGGTGTCAGGGTACCAAGAGACC.

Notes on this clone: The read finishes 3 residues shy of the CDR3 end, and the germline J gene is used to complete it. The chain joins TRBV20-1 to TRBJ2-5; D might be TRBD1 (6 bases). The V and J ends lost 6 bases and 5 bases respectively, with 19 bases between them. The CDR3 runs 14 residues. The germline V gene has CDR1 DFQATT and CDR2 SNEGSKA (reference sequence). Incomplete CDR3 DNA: TGCAGTGCACCTCAAACCGGACAGAGGGAGACC. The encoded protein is CSAPQTGQRET. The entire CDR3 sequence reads CSAPQTGQRETQYF.

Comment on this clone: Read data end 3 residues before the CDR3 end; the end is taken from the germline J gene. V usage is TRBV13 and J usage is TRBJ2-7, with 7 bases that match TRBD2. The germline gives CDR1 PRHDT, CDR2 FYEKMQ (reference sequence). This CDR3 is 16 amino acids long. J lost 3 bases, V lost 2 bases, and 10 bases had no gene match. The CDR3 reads CASSLSVAGAYYEQYF. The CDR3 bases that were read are TGTGCCAGCAGCTTATCAGTAGCGGGCGCCTACTACGAG.

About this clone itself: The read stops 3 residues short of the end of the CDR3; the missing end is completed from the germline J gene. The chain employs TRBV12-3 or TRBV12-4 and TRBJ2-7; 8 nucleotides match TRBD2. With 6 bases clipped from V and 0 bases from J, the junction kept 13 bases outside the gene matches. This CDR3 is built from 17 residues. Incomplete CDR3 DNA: TGTGCCAGCAGCCCCATGGGAGCGGGAGTTTCCTCCTACGAG. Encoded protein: CASSPMGAGVSSYE. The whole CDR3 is CASSPMGAGVSSYEQYF.